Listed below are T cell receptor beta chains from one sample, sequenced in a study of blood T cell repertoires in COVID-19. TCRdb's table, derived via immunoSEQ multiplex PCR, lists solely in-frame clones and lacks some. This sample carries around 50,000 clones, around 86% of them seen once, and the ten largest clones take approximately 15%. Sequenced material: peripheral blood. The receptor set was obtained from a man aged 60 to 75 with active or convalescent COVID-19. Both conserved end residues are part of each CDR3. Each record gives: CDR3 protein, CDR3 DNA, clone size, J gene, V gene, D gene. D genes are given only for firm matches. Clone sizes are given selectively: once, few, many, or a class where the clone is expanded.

CDR3: CASSKNGTGVRSGNTIYF; DNA: TGTGCCAGCAGCAAAAACGGGACAGGGGTGCGCTCTGGAAACACCATATATTTT; size: NA; J: TRBJ1-3; V: TRBV21-1; D: NA
CDR3: CASSSYQGAVAFF; DNA: TGTGCCAGCAGCTCCTACCAGGGGGCCGTTGCTTTCTTT; size: few; J: TRBJ1-1; V: TRBV7-9; D: TRBD1
CDR3: CASSKDSSGNTIYF; DNA: TGTGCCAGCAGCAAAGACAGCTCTGGAAACACCATATATTTT; size: NA; J: TRBJ1-3; V: TRBV5-4; D: NA
CDR3: CASSLGRTGGRGDTQYF; DNA: TGTGCCAGCAGCTTAGGGCGGACAGGGGGGCGTGGAGATACGCAGTATTTT; size: NA; J: TRBJ2-3; V: TRBV7-9; D: TRBD1
CDR3: CATSDPSGGDNEQFF; DNA: TGTGCCACCAGTGATCCCTCGGGGGGGGACAATGAGCAGTTCTTC; size: NA; J: TRBJ2-1; V: TRBV24-1; D: TRBD2
CDR3: CASKGDRVSTEAFF; DNA: TGTGCCAGCAAAGGGGACAGGGTGAGCACTGAAGCTTTCTTT; size: NA; J: TRBJ1-1; V: TRBV2; D: TRBD1
CDR3: CASSGRGSLSYEQYF; DNA: TGTGCCAGCAGCGGAAGAGGGTCCCTAAGCTACGAGCAGTACTTC; size: NA; J: TRBJ2-7; V: TRBV3-1/TRBV3-2; D: NA
CDR3: CASSHPGGGLGKLFF; DNA: TGCGCCAGCAGCCACCCGGGGGGGGGTTTAGGGAAACTGTTTTTT; size: NA; J: TRBJ1-4; V: TRBV4-1; D: NA
CDR3: CASSPRVLNEKLFF; DNA: TGTGCCAGCAGTCCCCGGGTATTGAATGAAAAACTGTTTTTT; size: once; J: TRBJ1-4; V: TRBV27; D: NA
CDR3: CASSWTSGGQETQYF; DNA: TGCGCCAGCAGCTGGACTAGCGGGGGACAAGAGACCCAGTACTTC; size: NA; J: TRBJ2-5; V: TRBV5-1; D: TRBD2
CDR3: CASSLLQGGETQYF; DNA: TGTGCCAGCAGCTTATTACAAGGAGGGGAGACCCAGTACTTC; size: NA; J: TRBJ2-5; V: TRBV7-2; D: NA
CDR3: CASSRRAGQETQYF; DNA: TGTGCCAGCAGTCGCCGAGCGGGCCAAGAGACCCAGTACTTC; size: NA; J: TRBJ2-5; V: TRBV28; D: NA
CDR3: CASSIASGFGELFF; DNA: TGTGCCAGTAGTATTGCGTCAGGGTTCGGGGAGCTGTTTTTT; size: NA; J: TRBJ2-2; V: TRBV19; D: NA
CDR3: CASSRTESSYNSPLHF; DNA: TGTGCCAGCAGCCGGACTGAGAGCTCCTATAATTCACCCCTCCACTTT; size: NA; J: TRBJ1-6; V: TRBV9; D: NA
CDR3: CASSSLQGTNTEAFF; DNA: TGTGCCAGTAGTTCGTTACAGGGTACAAACACTGAAGCTTTCTTT; size: NA; J: TRBJ1-1; V: TRBV19; D: NA
CDR3: CATSTTGGGNQPQHF; DNA: TGTGCCACCAGCACTACAGGGGGCGGGAATCAGCCCCAGCATTTT; size: NA; J: TRBJ1-5; V: TRBV24-1; D: TRBD1
CDR3: CASSPSLTGENSYEQYF; DNA: TGTGCCAGCAGTCCCTCTCTGACAGGAGAAAACTCCTACGAGCAGTACTTC; size: NA; J: TRBJ2-7; V: TRBV2; D: NA
CDR3: CASSLANGGELFF; DNA: TGTGCCAGCAGCTTAGCGAACGGGGGAGAGCTGTTTTTT; size: NA; J: TRBJ2-2; V: TRBV7-9; D: NA
CDR3: CASSQVGRGASTDTQYF; DNA: TGCGCCAGCAGCCAAGTGGGGCGGGGGGCTAGCACAGATACGCAGTATTTT; size: NA; J: TRBJ2-3; V: TRBV4-1; D: TRBD2
CDR3: CASSSSVGTGNSPLHF; DNA: TGTGCCAGCAGTTCCTCAGTCGGGACAGGAAATTCACCCCTCCACTTT; size: NA; J: TRBJ1-6; V: TRBV6-5; D: TRBD1
CDR3: CAIAWRGENEQFF; DNA: TGTGCCATCGCCTGGCGGGGGGAGAATGAGCAGTTCTTC; size: once; J: TRBJ2-1; V: TRBV10-3; D: TRBD2
CDR3: CASSSGPRTGSYEQYF; DNA: TGTGCCAGCAGCTCGGGGCCCAGGACAGGGTCCTACGAGCAGTACTTC; size: NA; J: TRBJ2-7; V: TRBV7-9; D: TRBD1